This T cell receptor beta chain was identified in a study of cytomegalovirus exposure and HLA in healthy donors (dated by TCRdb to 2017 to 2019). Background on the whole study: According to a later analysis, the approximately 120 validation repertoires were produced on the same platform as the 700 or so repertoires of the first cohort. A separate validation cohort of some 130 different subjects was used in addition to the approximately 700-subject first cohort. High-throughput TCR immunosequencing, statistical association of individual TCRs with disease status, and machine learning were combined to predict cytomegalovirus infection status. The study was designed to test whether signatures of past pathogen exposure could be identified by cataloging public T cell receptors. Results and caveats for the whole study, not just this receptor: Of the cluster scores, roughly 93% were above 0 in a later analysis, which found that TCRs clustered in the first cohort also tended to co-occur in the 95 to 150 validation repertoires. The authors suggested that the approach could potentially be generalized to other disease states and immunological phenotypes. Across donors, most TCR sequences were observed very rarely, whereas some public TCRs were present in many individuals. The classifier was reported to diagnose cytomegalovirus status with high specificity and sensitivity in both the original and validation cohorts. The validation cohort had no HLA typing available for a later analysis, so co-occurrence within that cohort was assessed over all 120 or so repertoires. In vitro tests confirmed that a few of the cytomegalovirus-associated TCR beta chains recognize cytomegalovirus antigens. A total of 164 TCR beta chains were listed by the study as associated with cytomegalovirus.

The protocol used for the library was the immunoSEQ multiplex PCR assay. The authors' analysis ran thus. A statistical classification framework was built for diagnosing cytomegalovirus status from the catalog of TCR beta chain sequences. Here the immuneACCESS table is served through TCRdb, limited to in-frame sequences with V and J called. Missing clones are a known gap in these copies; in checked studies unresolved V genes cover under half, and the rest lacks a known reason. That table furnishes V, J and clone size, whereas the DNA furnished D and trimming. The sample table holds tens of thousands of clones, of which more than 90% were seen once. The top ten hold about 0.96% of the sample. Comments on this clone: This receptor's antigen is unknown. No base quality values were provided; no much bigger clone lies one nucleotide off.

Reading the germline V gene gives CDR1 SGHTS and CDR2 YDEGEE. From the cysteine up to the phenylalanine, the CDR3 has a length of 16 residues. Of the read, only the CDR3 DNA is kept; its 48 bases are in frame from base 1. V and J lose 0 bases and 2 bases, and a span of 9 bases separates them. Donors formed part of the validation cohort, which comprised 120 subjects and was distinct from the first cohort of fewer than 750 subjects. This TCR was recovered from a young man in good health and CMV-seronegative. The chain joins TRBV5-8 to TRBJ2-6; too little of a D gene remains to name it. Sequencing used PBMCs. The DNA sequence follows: TGTGCCAGCAGCTTGGGGCCTTCAGCTGGGGCCAACGTCCTGACTTTC. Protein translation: CASSLGPSAGANVLTF.